The clone carrying this TCR beta chain was recorded a few times. The study recruited healthy Caucasian donors from Russia who were aged about 6 to 100. Samples each had at least 5.5 micrograms of total RNA extracted. This entry comes from a study of blood T cells in healthy people across ages. Sample-barcoded 5' priming and a J-beta primer mix drove a second PCR of roughly 7 to 11 cycles. MiXCR was run by TCRdb on the 5' RACE reads, yielding one entry per CDR3 protein. The table shows approximately 350,000 distinct CDR3 sequences, with 45% to 60% occurring only once. Germline CDR1 and CDR2: SGHRS and YFSETQ. This CDR3 spans 13 amino acids. V lost 1 base, J lost 4 bases, and 6 bases lay in between.

The origin of this receptor is a man in his sixties in good health. Sequencing was done on a sample of blood. The rearrangement uses TRBV5-1 and TRBJ2-1, with D perhaps TRBD1 (5 bases). CDR3 coding DNA: TGCGCCAGCAGCTTGAGGGGATACAATGAGCAGTTCTTC. This encodes CASSLRGYNEQFF.